The following is a TCR beta chain sequence with its context. The germline gives CDR1 SGHTA, CDR2 FQGNSA. V was shortened by 3 bases and J by 5 bases, with 17 bases between the two germline ends. The CDR3 runs to 15 residues. The data were taken from a study of blood T cell repertoires in COVID-19. Study-level information: Researchers got acute and convalescent COVID-19 samples from the United States, Italy and Spain.

As originally analysed: Scientists estimated how many nucleated cells there were by amplifying reference gene primers. The assay was immunoSEQ multiplex PCR, and TCRdb's table has in-frame clones only and misses some. V and J calls and clone size are copied from that table; D and trimming were computed from the DNA. The table shows over 130,000 clones, with about four fifths occurring only once. This TCR came from a man aged 30 to 45 with COVID-19, enrolled during active disease. The sequencing sample was made of peripheral blood. The chain is built from TRBV7-2 and TRBJ2-7, with D possibly matching TRBD2 (6 bases). CDR3 bases: TGTGCCAGCAGCTTGTGGGAGGCCCGGGGGAACGAGCAGTACTTC. Residues: CASSLWEARGNEQYF. Full variable domain (outside the CDR3, taken from reference TRBV7-2 and TRBJ2-7): GAGVSQSPSNKVTEKGKDVELRCDPISGHTALYWYRQSLGQGLEFLIYFQGNSAPDKSGLPSDRFSAERTGGSVSTLTIQRTQQEDSAVYLCASSLWEARGNEQYFGPGTRLTVT.